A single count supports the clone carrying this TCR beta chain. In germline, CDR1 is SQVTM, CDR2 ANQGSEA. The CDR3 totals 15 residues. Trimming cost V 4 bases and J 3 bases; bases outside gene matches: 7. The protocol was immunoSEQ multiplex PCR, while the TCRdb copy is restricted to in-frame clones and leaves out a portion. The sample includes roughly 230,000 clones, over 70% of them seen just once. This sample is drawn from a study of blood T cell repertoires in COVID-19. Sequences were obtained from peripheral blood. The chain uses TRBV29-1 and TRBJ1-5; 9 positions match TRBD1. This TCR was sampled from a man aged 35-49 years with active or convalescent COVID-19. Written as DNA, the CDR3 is TGCAGCGTTGGGCCCGGGACAGGGTTCAATCAGCCCCAGCATTTT. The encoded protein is CSVGPGTGFNQPQHF.